Following are 24 T cell receptor beta chains from one sample sequenced in a study of cytomegalovirus exposure and HLA in healthy donors. The PCR made use of 60 Vbeta and 13 Jbeta primers. TCRdb keeps only in-frame clones here, not all; method: immunoSEQ multiplex PCR. Here the sample spans hundreds of thousands of clones, 76% being singletons. Sequences were obtained from PBMCs. The receptors stem from a man younger than 35 in good health and CMV-seronegative.

This clone appeared a single time. The V and J genes are TRBV27 and TRBJ2-1, with 12 nucleotides matching TRBD2. V gave up 6 bases and J gave up 7 bases; unmatched junction bases: 7. The CDR3 length is 15 residues. Germline loops: CDR1 MNHEY, CDR2 SMNVEV (reference sequence). The chain's CDR3 is CASRRTSGMVNEQFF. CDR3 bases: TGTGCCAGCAGAAGGACTAGCGGGATGGTAAATGAGCAGTTCTTC.

J is TRBJ2-7 and V is TRBV4-1; TRBD2 aligns across 7 bases. With V trimmed by 3 bases and J by 4 bases, 12 bases remained unmatched. The CDR3 is made up of 16 amino acids. Germline-derived CDR1 and CDR2 are MGHRA and YSYEKL. The CDR3 bases are TGCGCCAGCAGCCAGGGGGGGTTATCGACGGGTTACGAGCAGTACTTC. This encodes CASSQGGLSTGYEQYF.

The rearrangement uses TRBV5-1 and TRBJ2-5; D is unresolved. Trimming took 1 base from V and 4 from J, leaving 5 bases between them. This CDR3 comprises 12 residues. Germline CDR1 is SGHRS and CDR2 is YFSETQ. The CDR3 protein is CASSLTLETQYF. In nucleotides, the CDR3 is TGCGCCAGCAGCTTGACTTTAGAGACCCAGTACTTC.

V usage is TRBV5-4 and J usage is TRBJ2-6, with D uncertain. The germline CDR1 and CDR2 sequences are SGHNT and YYREEE (reference sequence). V lost 4 bases and J lost 0, with 11 bases in between. The CDR3 sequence is 16 residues long. The CDR3 DNA reads TGTGCCAGCAGCGAGGTCCCTGACTCTGGGGCCAACGTCCTGACTTTC. Its translation: CASSEVPDSGANVLTF. Supplemented by reference TRBV5-4 and TRBJ2-6, the full variable domain reads ETGVTQSPTHLIKTRGQQVTLRCSSQSGHNTVSWYQQALGQGPQFIFQYYREEENGRGNFPPRFSGLQFPNYSSELNVNALELDDSALYLCASSEVPDSGANVLTFGAGSRLTVL.

The CDR3 sequence: CASSLGVSGRVQETQYF. In nucleotides, the CDR3 is TGCGCCAGCAGCCTAGGGGTTAGCGGGAGGGTACAAGAGACCCAGTACTTC. The genes are TRBV5-1 and TRBJ2-5; the match to TRBD2 covers 11 bases. The CDR3 consists of 17 residues. Per the germline V gene, CDR1 is SGHRS and CDR2 is YFSETQ. V was clipped by 4 bases and J by 2 bases; unmatched bases: 10.

V gene TRBV4-1 combines with J gene TRBJ2-5; 11 positions agree with TRBD1. The J call could be wrong; TRBJ2-7 is a better fit for the DNA end. CDR3 length: 16 amino acids. Germline V CDR1 and CDR2: MGHRA, YSYEKL. The CDR3 reads CASSQILGQGDYEQYF. In nucleotides, the CDR3 is TGCGCCAGCAGCCAAATATTGGGACAGGGGGACTACGAGCAGTACTTC.

The chain uses TRBV2 and TRBJ2-1, with D possibly matching TRBD2 (6 bases). The CDR3 contains 13 residues. V was trimmed by 6 bases and J by 12 bases, leaving 18 bases between them. Germline V gene sequence: CDR1 SNHLY, CDR2 FYNNEI. CDR3 region: CASRLTPAGTQFF. The CDR3 DNA reads TGTGCCAGCAGGCTGACTCCCGCGGGAACGCAGTTCTTC.

The genes are TRBV9 and TRBJ2-3; 12 bases align to TRBD2. Germline CDR1 and CDR2: SGDLS and YYNGEE. This CDR3 region has 16 residues. V trimming: 3 bases; J trimming: 6 bases; junction bases outside the gene matches: 8. DNA of the CDR3: TGTGCCAGCAGCGACCGACTAGCGGGAGATGGGGATACGCAGTATTTT. Its protein is CASSDRLAGDGDTQYF.

The chain uses TRBV18 and TRBJ2-1; 7 bases align to TRBD2. Germline V lookup: CDR1 KGHSH, CDR2 LQKENI. The CDR3 extends over 15 amino acids. The junction had 1 base not matched to a gene; V was cut back by 2 bases and J by 0 bases. The CDR3 coding sequence is TGTGCCAGCTCACCAGCGGGAGTCTCCTACAATGAGCAGTTCTTC. Residues: CASSPAGVSYNEQFF.

This chain links TRBV5-1 with TRBJ2-7, with TRBD1 identical over 9 bases. With V trimmed by 2 bases and J by 1 base, 1 base remained unmatched. Germline V lookup: CDR1 SGHRS, CDR2 YFSETQ. This CDR3 is 14 amino acids long. CDR3 DNA: TGCGCCAGCAGCTTCGGACAGGGGTCCTACGAGCAGTACTTC. Encoded protein: CASSFGQGSYEQYF. The full variable domain, with the rest looked up from reference TRBV5-1 and TRBJ2-7, is KAGVTQTPRYLIKTRGQQVTLSCSPISGHRSVSWYQQTPGQGLQFLFEYFSETQRNKGNFPGRFSGRQFSNSRSEMNVSTLELGDSALYLCASSFGQGSYEQYFGPGTRLTVT.

In this sample, this clone turned up a few times. V and J are TRBV27 and TRBJ1-1; D not certain. The V gene lost 6 bases and the J gene lost 4 bases, with 15 bases spanning the gap. The germline V gene encodes CDR1 MNHEY and CDR2 SMNVEV (reference sequence). The CDR3 runs 14 residues. CDR3 loop: CASSLGYGGTEAFF. In DNA, the CDR3 is TGTGCCAGCAGCTTGGGGTATGGAGGCACTGAAGCTTTCTTT.

The V and J genes are TRBV6-5 and TRBJ2-7; D call uncertain. Between the trimmed V and J ends, which lost 0 bases and 7 bases, there was a span of 13 bases. This CDR3 region has 14 residues. Looked up from germline, CDR1 is MNHEY and CDR2 is SVGAGI. CDR3: CASSYSTGLWEQYF. DNA of the CDR3: TGTGCCAGCAGTTACTCGACGGGTTTGTGGGAGCAGTACTTC.

The chain joins TRBV5-4 to TRBJ2-5; 7 nucleotides line up with TRBD1. V dropped 1 base and J dropped 6; count of bases not matched to a gene: 3. Germline CDR1 reads SGHNT; CDR2 reads YYREEE (reference sequence). The CDR3 runs to 13 residues. In DNA form, the CDR3 reads TGTGCCAGCAGCTTGACAGGGGAGAAGACCCAGTACTTC. Amino acids: CASSLTGEKTQYF.

V is TRBV5-6 and J is TRBJ2-5; D might be TRBD1 (5 bases). The CDR3 length is 16 residues. CDR1 is SGHDT and CDR2 is YYEEEE in the germline V gene. V shed 0 bases and J shed 5 bases, with 17 bases lying between them. CDR3 DNA: TGTGCCAGCAGCTTGGGCAGGCAGGGCCCGCGCGAGACCCAGTACTTC. This translates into CASSLGRQGPRETQYF.

The rearrangement links TRBV5-1 to TRBJ2-5; 7 bases agree with TRBD1. V lost 0 bases to trimming and J lost 2 bases; unmatched junction nucleotides: 13. The germline V gene encodes CDR1 SGHRS and CDR2 YFSETQ. The CDR3 consists of 18 residues. CDR3 sequence (DNA): TGCGCCAGCAGCTTGGCTCGCAGACAGGGTCGGACACAAGAGACCCAGTACTTC. Protein product: CASSLARRQGRTQETQYF. The full variable domain, in which reference TRBV5-1 and TRBJ2-5 provide the parts outside the CDR3, is KAGVTQTPRYLIKTRGQQVTLSCSPISGHRSVSWYQQTPGQGLQFLFEYFSETQRNKGNFPGRFSGRQFSNSRSEMNVSTLELGDSALYLCASSLARRQGRTQETQYFGPGTRLLVL.

This clone has only a few counts. The chain couples TRBV28 to TRBJ2-1; 8 nucleotides align to TRBD2. The germline V gene encodes CDR1 MDHEN and CDR2 SYDVKM. Trimming took 8 bases from V and 3 from J; bases not matched to a gene: 12. The CDR3 is 16 amino acids. CDR3: CASERASGSGYNEQFF. In nucleotides, the CDR3 is TGTGCCAGCGAACGGGCGAGCGGGAGTGGCTACAATGAGCAGTTCTTC.

This clone was observed a few times. The rearrangement uses TRBV27 and TRBJ2-7; 9 bases are shared with TRBD2. CDR3 length: 14 amino acids. V was pared by 8 bases and J by 3 bases, with 8 bases of the junction left unmatched. Germline V gene sequence: CDR1 MNHEY, CDR2 SMNVEV (reference sequence). The CDR3 reads CASQTSGFIYEQYF. Here the CDR3 DNA reads TGTGCCAGCCAGACTAGCGGTTTCATCTACGAGCAGTACTTC.

The chain employs TRBV2 and TRBJ2-1; 7 positions match TRBD1. Unmatched junction bases numbered 7, after V lost 4 bases and J lost 7 bases. CDR1 and CDR2 (germline): SNHLY, FYNNEI. This CDR3 comprises 14 residues. The DNA of the CDR3 is TGTGCCAGCAGTGGACAGGGCTCGTCAAATGAGCAGTTCTTC. This translates into CASSGQGSSNEQFF.

The V and J genes are TRBV28 and TRBJ1-3; no clear D gene. V was cut by 8 bases and J by 3 bases, with 11 bases left in between. CDR1 MDHEN and CDR2 SYDVKM come from the germline V gene. The CDR3 is 13 residues long. The CDR3 here is CASYSLIGNTIYF. The CDR3 DNA reads as TGTGCCAGCTACTCATTAATTGGAAACACCATATATTTT.

The rearrangement links TRBV5-1 to TRBJ2-3; 7 positions match TRBD2. The V gene end was trimmed by 0 bases and the J gene end by 6 bases; junction bases not matched to a gene: 4. This CDR3 is 14 amino acids long. Germline loops: CDR1 SGHRS, CDR2 YFSETQ. The CDR3 loop reads CASSLEGGSDTQYF. The CDR3 DNA follows: TGCGCCAGCAGCTTGGAGGGCGGGAGCGATACGCAGTATTTT.

CDR3 sequence reads: CAWSGQGGHGYTF. DNA of the CDR3: TGTGCCTGGAGTGGACAGGGGGGACATGGCTACACCTTC. This rearrangement joins TRBV30 to TRBJ1-2, with 9 bases aligning to TRBD1. CDR1 is GTSNPN, CDR2 SVGIG, per germline (reference sequence). The trim removed 1 base at V and 6 bases at J, leaving 3 bases unmatched. The CDR3 contains 13 residues.

The chain uses TRBV5-1 and TRBJ1-5, with 12 bases lining up with TRBD1. V trimming: 4 bases; J trimming: 5 bases; junction bases outside the gene matches: 4. The CDR3 totals 15 residues. Germline CDR1 and CDR2: SGHRS and YFSETQ. CDR3 DNA: TGCGCCAGCAGCCTGGGACAGGGGGCAGATCAGCCCCAGCATTTT. Protein product: CASSLGQGADQPQHF.

The chain uses TRBV5-1 and TRBJ1-1; D is unresolved. Trimming removed 3 bases at V and 7 bases at J, with 13 bases between. This CDR3 has 13 amino acids. The germline CDR1 and CDR2 sequences are SGHRS and YFSETQ. CDR3 DNA: TGCGCCAGCAGCTCATATGGGTGGAGTGAAGCTTTCTTT. This sequence encodes CASSSYGWSEAFF.

The chain couples TRBV28 to TRBJ2-1; 8 bases fit TRBD2. Trimming took 7 bases from V and 6 from J; bases not matched to a gene: 17. Germline-derived CDR1 and CDR2 are MDHEN and SYDVKM. There are 17 residues in the CDR3. The chain's CDR3 is CASTIGGVSAWANEQFF. The CDR3 coding sequence is TGTGCCAGCACCATCGGGGGGGTGAGCGCGTGGGCCAATGAGCAGTTCTTC.